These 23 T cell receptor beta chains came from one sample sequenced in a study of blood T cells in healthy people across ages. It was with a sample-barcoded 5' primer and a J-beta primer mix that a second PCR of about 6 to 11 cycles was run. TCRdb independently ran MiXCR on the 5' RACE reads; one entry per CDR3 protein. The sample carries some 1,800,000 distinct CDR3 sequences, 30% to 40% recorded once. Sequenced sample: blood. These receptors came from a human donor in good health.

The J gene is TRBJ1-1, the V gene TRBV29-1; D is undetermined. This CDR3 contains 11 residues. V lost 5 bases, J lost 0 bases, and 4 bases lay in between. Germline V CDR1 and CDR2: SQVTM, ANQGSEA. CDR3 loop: CSVQVNTEAFF. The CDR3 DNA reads TGCAGCGTTCAAGTGAACACTGAAGCTTTCTTT.

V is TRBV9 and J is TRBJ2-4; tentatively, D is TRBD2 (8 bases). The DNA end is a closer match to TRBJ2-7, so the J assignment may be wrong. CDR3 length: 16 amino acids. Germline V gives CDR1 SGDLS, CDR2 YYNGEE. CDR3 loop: CASSSSREGAFYEQYF. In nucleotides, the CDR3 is TGTGCCAGCAGCTCCTCTCGGGAGGGGGCCTTTTACGAGCAGTACTTC.

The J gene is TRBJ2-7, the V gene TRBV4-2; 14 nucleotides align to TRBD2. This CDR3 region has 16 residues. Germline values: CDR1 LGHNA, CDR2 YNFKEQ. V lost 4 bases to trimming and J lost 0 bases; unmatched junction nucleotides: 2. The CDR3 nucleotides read TGTGCCAGCAGCCGCGGACTAGCGGGGGGCTCCTACGAGCAGTACTTC. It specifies CASSRGLAGGSYEQYF.

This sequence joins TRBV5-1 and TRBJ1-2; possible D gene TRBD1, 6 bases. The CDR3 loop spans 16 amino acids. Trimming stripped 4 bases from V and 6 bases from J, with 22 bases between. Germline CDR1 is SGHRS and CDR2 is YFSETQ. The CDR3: CASSTGSTGLKDGYTF. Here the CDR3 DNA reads TGCGCCAGCAGCACAGGTAGTACAGGGTTGAAGGATGGCTACACCTTC.

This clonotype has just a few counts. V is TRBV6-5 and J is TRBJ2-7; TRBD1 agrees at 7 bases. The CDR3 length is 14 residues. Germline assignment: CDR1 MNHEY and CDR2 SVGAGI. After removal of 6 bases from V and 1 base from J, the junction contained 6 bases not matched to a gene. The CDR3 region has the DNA TGTGCCAGCAGAACTGACAGGGAGTCCTACGAGCAGTACTTC. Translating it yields CASRTDRESYEQYF.

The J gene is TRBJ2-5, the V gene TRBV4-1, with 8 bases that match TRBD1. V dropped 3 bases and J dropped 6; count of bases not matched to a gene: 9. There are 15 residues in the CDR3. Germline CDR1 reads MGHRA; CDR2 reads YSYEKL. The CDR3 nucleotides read TGCGCCAGCAGCCATGGACAGGGTGGAGGGCAGACCCAGTACTTC. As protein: CASSHGQGGGQTQYF.

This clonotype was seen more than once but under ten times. This CDR3 reads CASSLFEGNIQYF. Here the CDR3 DNA reads TGTGCCAGCAGTTTGTTCGAAGGGAACATTCAGTACTTC. The chain recombines TRBV12-3 or TRBV12-4 with TRBJ2-4; D remains ambiguous. Trimming cost V 3 bases and J 7 bases, with 10 bases left between them. The CDR3 totals 13 residues.

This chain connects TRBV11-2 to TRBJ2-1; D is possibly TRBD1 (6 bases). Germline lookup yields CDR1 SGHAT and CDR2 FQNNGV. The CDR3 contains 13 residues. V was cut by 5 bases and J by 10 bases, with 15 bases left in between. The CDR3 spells CASSNSFQGEQFF. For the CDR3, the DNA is TGTGCCAGCAGCAATTCTTTCCAGGGGGAGCAGTTCTTC.

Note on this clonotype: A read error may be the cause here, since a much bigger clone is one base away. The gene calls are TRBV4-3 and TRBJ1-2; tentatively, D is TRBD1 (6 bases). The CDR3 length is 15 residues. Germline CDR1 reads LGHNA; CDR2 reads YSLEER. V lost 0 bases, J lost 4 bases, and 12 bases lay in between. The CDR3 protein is CASSQERTATYGYTF. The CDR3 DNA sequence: TGCGCCAGCAGCCAAGAAAGGACAGCTACCTATGGCTACACCTTC.

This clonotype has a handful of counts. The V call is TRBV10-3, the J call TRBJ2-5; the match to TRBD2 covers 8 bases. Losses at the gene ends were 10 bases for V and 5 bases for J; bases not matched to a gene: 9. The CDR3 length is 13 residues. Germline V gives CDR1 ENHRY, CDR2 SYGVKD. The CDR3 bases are TGTGCCACCAGGGCGGGGGGAGATGAGACCCAGTACTTC. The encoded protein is CATRAGGDETQYF.

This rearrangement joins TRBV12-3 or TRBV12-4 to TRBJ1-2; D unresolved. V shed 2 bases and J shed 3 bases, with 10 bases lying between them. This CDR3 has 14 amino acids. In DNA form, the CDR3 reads TGTGCCAGCAGTTTAACTAGCAAAGACTATGGCTACACCTTC. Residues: CASSLTSKDYGYTF.

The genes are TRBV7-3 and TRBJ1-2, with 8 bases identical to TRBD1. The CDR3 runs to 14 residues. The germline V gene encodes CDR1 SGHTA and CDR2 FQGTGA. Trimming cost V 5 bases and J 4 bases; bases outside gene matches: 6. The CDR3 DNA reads TGTGCCAGCAGCCCAGGGGGCTTGGGCTATGGCTACACCTTC. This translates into CASSPGGLGYGYTF.

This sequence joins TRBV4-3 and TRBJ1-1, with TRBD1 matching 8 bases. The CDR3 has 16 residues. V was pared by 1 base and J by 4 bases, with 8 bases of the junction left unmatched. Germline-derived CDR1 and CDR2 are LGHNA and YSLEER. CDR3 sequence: CASSQAYRQGPTEAFF. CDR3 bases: TGCGCCAGCAGCCAAGCCTACCGACAGGGGCCCACTGAAGCTTTCTTT.

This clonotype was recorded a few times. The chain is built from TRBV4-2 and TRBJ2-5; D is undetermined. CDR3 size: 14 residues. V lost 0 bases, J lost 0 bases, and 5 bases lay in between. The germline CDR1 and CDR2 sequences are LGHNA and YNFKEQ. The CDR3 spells CASSQDRYQETQYF. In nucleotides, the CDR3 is TGTGCCAGCAGCCAAGACAGGTACCAAGAGACCCAGTACTTC.

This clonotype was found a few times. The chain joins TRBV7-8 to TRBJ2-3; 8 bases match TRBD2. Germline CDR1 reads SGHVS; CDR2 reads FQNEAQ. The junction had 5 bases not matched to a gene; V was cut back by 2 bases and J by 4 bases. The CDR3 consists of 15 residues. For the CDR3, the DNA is TGTGCCAGCAGCTTATGGCGGGGGGCAGCAGATACGCAGTATTTT. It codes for CASSLWRGAADTQYF.

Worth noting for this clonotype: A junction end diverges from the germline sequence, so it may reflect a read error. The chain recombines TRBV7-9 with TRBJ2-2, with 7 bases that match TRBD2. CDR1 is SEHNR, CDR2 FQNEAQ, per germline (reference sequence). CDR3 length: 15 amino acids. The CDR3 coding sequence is TGTGCCAGCACCTTAGACCGGGGGGACACCGGGGAGCTGTTTTTT. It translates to CASTLDRGDTGELFF.

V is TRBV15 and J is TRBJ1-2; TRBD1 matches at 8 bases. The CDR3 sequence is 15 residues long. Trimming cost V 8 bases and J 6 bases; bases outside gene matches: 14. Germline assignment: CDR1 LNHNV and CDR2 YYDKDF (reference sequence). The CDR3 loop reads CATGERQGRDDGYTF. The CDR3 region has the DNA TGTGCCACCGGCGAGCGACAGGGGCGAGACGATGGCTACACCTTC.

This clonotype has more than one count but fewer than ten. CDR3 sequence (DNA): TGTGCCAGCAGTTTTGACCGTCAGCCCCAGCATTTT. Its translation is CASSFDRQPQHF. The chain links TRBV12-3 or TRBV12-4 to TRBJ1-5, with unresolved D. There are 12 residues in the CDR3. Trimming removed 3 bases at V and 6 bases at J, with 6 bases between.

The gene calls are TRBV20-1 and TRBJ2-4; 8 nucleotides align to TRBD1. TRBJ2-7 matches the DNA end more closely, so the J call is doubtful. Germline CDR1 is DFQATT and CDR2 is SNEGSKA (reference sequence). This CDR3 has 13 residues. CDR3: CSAKAQGAYEQYF. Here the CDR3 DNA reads TGCAGTGCTAAAGCACAGGGGGCCTACGAGCAGTACTTC.

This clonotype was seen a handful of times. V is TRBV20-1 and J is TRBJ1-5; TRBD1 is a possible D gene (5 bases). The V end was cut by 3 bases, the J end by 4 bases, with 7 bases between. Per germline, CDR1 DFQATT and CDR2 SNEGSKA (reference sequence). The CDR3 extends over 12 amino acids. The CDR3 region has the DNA TGCAGTGCTAGGGCAGGGAATCAGCCCCAGCATTTT. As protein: CSARAGNQPQHF.

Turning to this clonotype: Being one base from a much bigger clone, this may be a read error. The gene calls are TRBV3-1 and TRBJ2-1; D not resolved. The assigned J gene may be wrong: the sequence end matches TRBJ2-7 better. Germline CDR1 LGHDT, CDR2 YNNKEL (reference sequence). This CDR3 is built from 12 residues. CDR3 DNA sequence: TGTGCCAGCAGTCTAACTTACAATGAGCAGTACTTC. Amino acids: CASSLTYNEQYF.

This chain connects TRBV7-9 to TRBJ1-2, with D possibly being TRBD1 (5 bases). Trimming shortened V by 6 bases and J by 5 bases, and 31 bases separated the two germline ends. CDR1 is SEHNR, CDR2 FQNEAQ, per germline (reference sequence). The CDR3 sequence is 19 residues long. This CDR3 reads CASSQSPGKKGLAAYGYTF. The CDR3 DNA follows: TGTGCCAGCAGTCAAAGCCCGGGAAAAAAGGGGCTGGCGGCATATGGCTACACCTTC.

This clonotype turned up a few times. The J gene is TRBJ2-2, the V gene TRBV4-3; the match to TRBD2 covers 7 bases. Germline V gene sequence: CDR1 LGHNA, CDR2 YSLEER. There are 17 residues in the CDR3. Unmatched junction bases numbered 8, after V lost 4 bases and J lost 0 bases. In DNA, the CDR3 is TGCGCCAGCAGCCGCAACCTAGCGGACGCGAACACCGGGGAGCTGTTTTTT. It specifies CASSRNLADANTGELFF.